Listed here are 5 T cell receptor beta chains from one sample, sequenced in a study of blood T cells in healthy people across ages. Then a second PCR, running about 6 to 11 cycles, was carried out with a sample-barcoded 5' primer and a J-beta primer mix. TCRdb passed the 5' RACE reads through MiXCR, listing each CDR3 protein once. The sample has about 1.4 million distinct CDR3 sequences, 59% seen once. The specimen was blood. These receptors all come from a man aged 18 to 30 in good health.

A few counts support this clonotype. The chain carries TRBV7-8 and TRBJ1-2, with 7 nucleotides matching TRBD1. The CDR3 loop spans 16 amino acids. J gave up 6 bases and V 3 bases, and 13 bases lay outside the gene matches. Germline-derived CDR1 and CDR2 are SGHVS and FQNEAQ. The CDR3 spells CASSFDPLTGRDGYTF. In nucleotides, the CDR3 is TGTGCCAGCAGCTTTGACCCCCTGACAGGGCGGGATGGCTACACCTTC.

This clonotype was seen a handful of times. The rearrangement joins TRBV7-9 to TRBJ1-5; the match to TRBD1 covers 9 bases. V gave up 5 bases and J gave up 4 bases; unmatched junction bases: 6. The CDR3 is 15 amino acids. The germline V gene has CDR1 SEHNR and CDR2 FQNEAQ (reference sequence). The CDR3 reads CASSDGQGINQPQHF. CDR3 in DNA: TGTGCCAGCAGCGATGGACAGGGGATAAATCAGCCCCAGCATTTT.

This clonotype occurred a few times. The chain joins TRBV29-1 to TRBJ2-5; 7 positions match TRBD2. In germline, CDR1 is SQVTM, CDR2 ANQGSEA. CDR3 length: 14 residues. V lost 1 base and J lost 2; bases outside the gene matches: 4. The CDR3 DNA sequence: TGCAGCGTTGAAGGGCTAGCGGAGCAAGAGACCCAGTACTTC. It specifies CSVEGLAEQETQYF.

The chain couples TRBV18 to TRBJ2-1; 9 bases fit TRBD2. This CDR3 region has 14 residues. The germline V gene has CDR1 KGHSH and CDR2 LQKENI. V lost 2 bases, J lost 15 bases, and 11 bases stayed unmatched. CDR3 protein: CASSPSLAGQLLFF. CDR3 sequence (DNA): TGTGCCAGCTCACCAAGTCTAGCGGGGCAGCTGCTGTTCTTC.

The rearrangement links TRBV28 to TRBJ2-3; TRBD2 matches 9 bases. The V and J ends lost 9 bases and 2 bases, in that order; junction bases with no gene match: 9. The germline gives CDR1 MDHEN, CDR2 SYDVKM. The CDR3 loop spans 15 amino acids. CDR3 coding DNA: TGTGCCAGTCAAACCCTAGCGGGGTACACAGATACGCAGTATTTT. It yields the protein CASQTLAGYTDTQYF.